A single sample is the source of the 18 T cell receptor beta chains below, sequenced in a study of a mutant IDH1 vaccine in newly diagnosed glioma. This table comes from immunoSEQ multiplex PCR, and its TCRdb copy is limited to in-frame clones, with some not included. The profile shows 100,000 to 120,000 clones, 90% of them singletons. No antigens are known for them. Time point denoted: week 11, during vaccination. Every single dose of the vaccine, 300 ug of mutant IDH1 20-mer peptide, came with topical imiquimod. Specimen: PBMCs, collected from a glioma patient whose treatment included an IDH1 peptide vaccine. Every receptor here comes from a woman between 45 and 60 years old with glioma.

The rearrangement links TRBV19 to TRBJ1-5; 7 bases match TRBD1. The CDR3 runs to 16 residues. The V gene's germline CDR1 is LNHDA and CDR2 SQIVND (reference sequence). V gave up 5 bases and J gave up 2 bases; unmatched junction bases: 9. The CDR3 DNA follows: TGTGCCAGTAGTGTTAGGGTCAGGGGGGGCAATCAGCCCCAGCATTTT. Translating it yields CASSVRVRGGNQPQHF.

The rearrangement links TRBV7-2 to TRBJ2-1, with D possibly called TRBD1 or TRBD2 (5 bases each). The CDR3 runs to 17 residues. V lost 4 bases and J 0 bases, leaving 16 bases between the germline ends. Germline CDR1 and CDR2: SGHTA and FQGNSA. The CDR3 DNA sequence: TGTGCCAGCAGCTCTAGGGACGGGATAAGCTCCTACAATGAGCAGTTCTTC. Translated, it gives CASSSRDGISSYNEQFF.

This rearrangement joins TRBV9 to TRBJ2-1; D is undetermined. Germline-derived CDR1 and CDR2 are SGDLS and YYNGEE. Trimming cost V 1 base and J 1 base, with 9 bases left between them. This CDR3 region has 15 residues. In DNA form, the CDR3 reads TGTGCCAGCAGCGTAAGGTCAACGTCCTACAATGAGCAGTTCTTC. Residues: CASSVRSTSYNEQFF.

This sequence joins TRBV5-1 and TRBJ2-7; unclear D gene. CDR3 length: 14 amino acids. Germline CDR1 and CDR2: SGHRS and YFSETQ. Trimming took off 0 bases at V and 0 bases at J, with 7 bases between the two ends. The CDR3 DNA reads TGCGCCAGCAGCTTGGGGCACAGCTCCTACGAGCAGTACTTC. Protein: CASSLGHSSYEQYF.

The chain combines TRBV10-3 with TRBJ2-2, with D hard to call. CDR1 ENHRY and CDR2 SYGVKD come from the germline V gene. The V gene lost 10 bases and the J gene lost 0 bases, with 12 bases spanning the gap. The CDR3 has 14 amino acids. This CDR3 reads CATLPLANTGELFF. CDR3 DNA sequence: TGTGCCACCTTGCCCCTCGCGAACACCGGGGAGCTGTTTTTT.

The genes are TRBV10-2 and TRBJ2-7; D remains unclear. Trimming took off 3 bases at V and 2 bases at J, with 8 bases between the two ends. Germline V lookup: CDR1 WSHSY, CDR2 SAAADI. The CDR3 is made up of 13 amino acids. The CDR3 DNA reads TGCGCCAGCAGTGAACAGAAACCCTACGAGCAGTACTTC. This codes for CASSEQKPYEQYF.

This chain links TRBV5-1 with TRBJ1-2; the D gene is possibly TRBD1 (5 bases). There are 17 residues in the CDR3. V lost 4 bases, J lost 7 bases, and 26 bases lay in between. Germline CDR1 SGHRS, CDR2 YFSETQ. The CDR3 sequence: CASSPRVQSNLRGGYTF. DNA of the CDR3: TGCGCCAGCAGCCCTCGGGTACAATCCAACCTAAGGGGTGGCTACACCTTC.

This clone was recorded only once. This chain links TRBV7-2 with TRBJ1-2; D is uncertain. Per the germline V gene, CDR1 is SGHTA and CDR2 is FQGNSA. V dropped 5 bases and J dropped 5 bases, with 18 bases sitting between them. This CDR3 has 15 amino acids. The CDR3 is CASSPPLRDWYGYTF. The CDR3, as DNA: TGTGCCAGCAGCCCCCCCTTGAGGGATTGGTATGGCTACACCTTC.

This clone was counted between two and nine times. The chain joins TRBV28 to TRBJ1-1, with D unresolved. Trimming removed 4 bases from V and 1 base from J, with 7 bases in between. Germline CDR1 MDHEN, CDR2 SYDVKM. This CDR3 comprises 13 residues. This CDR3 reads CASSWAENTEAFF. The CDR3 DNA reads TGTGCCAGCAGTTGGGCAGAGAACACTGAAGCTTTCTTT.

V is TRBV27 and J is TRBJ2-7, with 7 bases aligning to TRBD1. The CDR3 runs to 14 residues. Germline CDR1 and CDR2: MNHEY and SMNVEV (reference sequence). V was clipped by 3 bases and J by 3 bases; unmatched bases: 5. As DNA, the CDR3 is TGTGCCAGCAGTTTCATAGGGACAGACTACGAGCAGTACTTC. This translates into CASSFIGTDYEQYF.

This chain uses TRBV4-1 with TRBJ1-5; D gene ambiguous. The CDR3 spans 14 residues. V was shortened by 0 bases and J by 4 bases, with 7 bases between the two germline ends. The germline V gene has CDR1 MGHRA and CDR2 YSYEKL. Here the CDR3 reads CASSQDRGNQPQHF. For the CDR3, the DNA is TGCGCCAGCAGCCAAGATCGTGGGAATCAGCCCCAGCATTTT.

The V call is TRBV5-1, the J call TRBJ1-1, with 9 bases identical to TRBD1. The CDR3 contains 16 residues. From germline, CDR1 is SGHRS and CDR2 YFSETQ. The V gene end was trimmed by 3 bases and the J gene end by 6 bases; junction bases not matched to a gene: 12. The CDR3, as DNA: TGCGCCAGCAGCTCTTATAGGACAGGGGTGGACGCTGAAGCTTTCTTT. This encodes CASSSYRTGVDAEAFF.

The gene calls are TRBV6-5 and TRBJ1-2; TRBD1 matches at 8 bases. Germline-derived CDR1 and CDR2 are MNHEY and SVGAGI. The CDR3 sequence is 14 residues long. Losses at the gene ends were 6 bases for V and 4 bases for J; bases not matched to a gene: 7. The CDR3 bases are TGTGCCAGCAGAAGGACAGGGAGACCCTATGGCTACACCTTC. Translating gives CASRRTGRPYGYTF.

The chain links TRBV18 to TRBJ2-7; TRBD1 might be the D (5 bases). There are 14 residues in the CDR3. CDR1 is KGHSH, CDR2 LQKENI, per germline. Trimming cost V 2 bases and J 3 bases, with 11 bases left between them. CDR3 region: CASSPVRALYEQYF. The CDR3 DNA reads TGTGCCAGCTCACCAGTCAGGGCCCTCTACGAGCAGTACTTC.

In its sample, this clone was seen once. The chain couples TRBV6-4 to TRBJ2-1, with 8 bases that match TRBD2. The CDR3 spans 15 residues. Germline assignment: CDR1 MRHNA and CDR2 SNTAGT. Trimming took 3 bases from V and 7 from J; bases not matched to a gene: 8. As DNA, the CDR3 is TGTGCCAGCAGTGATCGGGGACTAGAGGGGAATGAGCAGTTCTTC. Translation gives CASSDRGLEGNEQFF.

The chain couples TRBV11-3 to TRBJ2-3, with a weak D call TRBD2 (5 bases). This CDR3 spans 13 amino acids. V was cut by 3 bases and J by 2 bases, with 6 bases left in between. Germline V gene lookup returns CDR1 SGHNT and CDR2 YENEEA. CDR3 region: CASSFGLTDTQYF. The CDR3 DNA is TGTGCCAGCAGCTTCGGACTCACAGATACGCAGTATTTT.

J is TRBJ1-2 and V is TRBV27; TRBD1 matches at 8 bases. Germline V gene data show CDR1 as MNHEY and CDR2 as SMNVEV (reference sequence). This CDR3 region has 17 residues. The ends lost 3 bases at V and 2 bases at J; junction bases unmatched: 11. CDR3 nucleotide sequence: TGTGCCAGCAGTTTGGGGGGACAGGCCGCCGGGAACTATGGCTACACCTTC. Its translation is CASSLGGQAAGNYGYTF.

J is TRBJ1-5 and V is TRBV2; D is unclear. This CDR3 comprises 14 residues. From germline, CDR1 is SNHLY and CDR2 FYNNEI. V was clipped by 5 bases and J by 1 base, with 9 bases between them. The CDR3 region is CASSWRRSNQPQHF. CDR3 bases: TGTGCCAGCAGTTGGAGAAGAAGCAATCAGCCCCAGCATTTT.